These 14 T cell receptor beta chains share one sample of origin, sequenced in a study of shared clonotypes between healthy human individuals. Profiling relied on immunoSEQ multiplex PCR, and the TCRdb table lists in-frame clones only, not all of them. Of a few million clones in the sample, around 95% were seen once. What was sequenced was naive CD4+ T cells sorted from blood. Subset in this sample: CD45RA+ positively selected. These receptors all come from a man aged 18 to 35 in good health.

The genes are TRBV14 and TRBJ1-3, with D possibly TRBD1 on 5 matching bases. The CDR3 is 16 amino acids. Germline V gives CDR1 SGHDN, CDR2 FVKESK. V lost 1 base and J 4 bases, leaving 14 bases between the germline ends. CDR3 sequence reads: CASSQVSGSEGNTIYF. CDR3 DNA sequence: TGTGCCAGCAGCCAAGTATCAGGGTCGGAAGGAAACACCATATATTTT.

The chain joins TRBV6-5 to TRBJ1-1; TRBD1 aligns across 9 bases. The CDR3 is made up of 15 amino acids. V dropped 5 bases and J dropped 1; count of bases not matched to a gene: 5. The germline V gene has CDR1 MNHEY and CDR2 SVGAGI. This CDR3 reads CASSVPGQGNTEAFF. In DNA form, the CDR3 reads TGTGCCAGCAGTGTACCGGGACAGGGGAACACTGAAGCTTTCTTT.

V and J are TRBV6-5 and TRBJ1-1; no clear D gene. The V gene lost 5 bases and the J gene lost 8 bases, with 12 bases spanning the gap. The CDR3 has 12 amino acids. CDR1 MNHEY and CDR2 SVGAGI come from the germline V gene. CDR3 sequence (DNA): TGTGCCAGCAGTCACCGGGAAGGGGAAGCTTTCTTT. Translated, it gives CASSHREGEAFF.

The V call is TRBV19, the J call TRBJ1-5, with D possibly being TRBD1 (5 bases). This CDR3 is built from 13 residues. Germline V gene lookup returns CDR1 LNHDA and CDR2 SQIVND (reference sequence). Trimming removed 5 bases from V and 6 bases from J, with 11 bases in between. CDR3 bases: TGTGCCAGTAGTCCTGCCGGGGGTCAGCCCCAGCATTTT. It codes for CASSPAGGQPQHF. Full variable domain (remainder filled in from reference TRBV19 and TRBJ1-5): DGGITQSPKYLFRKEGQNVTLSCEQNLNHDAMYWYRQDPGQGLRLIYYSQIVNDFQKGDIAEGYSVSREKKESFPLTVTSAQKNPTAFYLCASSPAGGQPQHFGDGTRLSIL.

This clone has a handful of counts. The DNA of the CDR3 is TGTGCCTGGAGTCTCGTCGGGACGGTGGCCTACGAGCAGTACTTC. Residues: CAWSLVGTVAYEQYF. The chain couples TRBV30 to TRBJ2-7; D is perhaps TRBD1 or TRBD2 (5 bases each). This CDR3 is 15 amino acids long. Trimming cost V 2 bases and J 2 bases, with 16 bases left between them. Germline-derived CDR1 and CDR2 are GTSNPN and SVGIG (reference sequence).

The V and J genes are TRBV10-3 and TRBJ2-3, with D possibly being TRBD1 (6 bases). The V end lost 3 bases, the J end lost 2 bases, and 12 bases lay between the germline ends. Germline lookup yields CDR1 ENHRY and CDR2 SYGVKD. The CDR3 is 15 amino acids. The CDR3 DNA is TGTGCCATCAGTGAACGACAGGCAAACACAGATACGCAGTATTTT. Amino acid sequence: CAISERQANTDTQYF.

CDR3 DNA sequence: TGTGCCAGCAGTTCCCTGGGACTTGACTTGAACACTGAAGCTTTCTTT. It is translated as CASSSLGLDLNTEAFF. The chain carries TRBV7-9 and TRBJ1-1, with a weak D call TRBD1 (5 bases). Germline V gene lookup returns CDR1 SEHNR and CDR2 FQNEAQ (reference sequence). There are 16 residues in the CDR3. The V end was cut by 6 bases, the J end by 0 bases, with 17 bases between.

The J gene is TRBJ2-2, the V gene TRBV27; a possible D gene is TRBD2 (5 bases). The V end lost 6 bases, the J end lost 3 bases, and 14 bases lay between the germline ends. Germline lookup yields CDR1 MNHEY and CDR2 SMNVEV (reference sequence). CDR3 size: 15 residues. CDR3 sequence (DNA): TGTGCCAGCAGGTCCCCGTGGGAGTACACCGGGGAGCTGTTTTTT. This encodes CASRSPWEYTGELFF.

This clone has only one observation. The genes are TRBV6-5 and TRBJ2-5; the D is unclear. The CDR3 spans 13 residues. V shed 5 bases and J shed 2 bases, with 9 bases lying between them. Germline lookup yields CDR1 MNHEY and CDR2 SVGAGI. The DNA for the CDR3 is TGTGCCAGCAGTCCGCATGCACAAGAGACCCAGTACTTC. Translating it yields CASSPHAQETQYF.

This chain joins TRBV19 and TRBJ1-1; D uncertain. The CDR3 loop spans 13 amino acids. Per the germline V gene, CDR1 is LNHDA and CDR2 is SQIVND (reference sequence). Trimming took off 5 bases at V and 6 bases at J, with 13 bases between the two ends. CDR3 residues: CASSFRRNSEAFF. The CDR3 bases are TGTGCCAGTAGTTTTCGACGGAATTCTGAAGCTTTCTTT. Based on the CDR3 plus reference TRBV19 and TRBJ1-1, the full variable domain is DGGITQSPKYLFRKEGQNVTLSCEQNLNHDAMYWYRQDPGQGLRLIYYSQIVNDFQKGDIAEGYSVSREKKESFPLTVTSAQKNPTAFYLCASSFRRNSEAFFGQGTRLTVV.

The chain couples TRBV6-6 to TRBJ1-1; the D gene is possibly TRBD1 (5 bases). This CDR3 spans 13 amino acids. From germline, CDR1 is MNHNY and CDR2 SVGAGI (reference sequence). CDR3 sequence reads: CATAGRGNTEAFF. DNA of the CDR3: TGTGCAACAGCAGGGCGGGGGAACACTGAAGCTTTCTTT.

This clone was counted a single time. The chain uses TRBV7-9 and TRBJ1-6; D unclear. The CDR3 sequence is 12 residues long. V dropped 5 bases and J dropped 9 bases, with 8 bases sitting between them. Germline assignment: CDR1 SEHNR and CDR2 FQNEAQ (reference sequence). Here the CDR3 reads CASSLPGSPLHF. CDR3 nucleotides: TGTGCCAGCAGCCTTCCCGGTTCACCCCTCCACTTT.

The chain recombines TRBV28 with TRBJ2-7; D unresolved. Germline V gene lookup returns CDR1 MDHEN and CDR2 SYDVKM. The germline V and J ends were trimmed by 6 bases and 2 bases, with 11 bases remaining between them. The CDR3 spans 13 residues. The CDR3 bases are TGTGCCAGCAGCCCGGTGTCGGCCTACGAGCAGTACTTC. Protein sequence: CASSPVSAYEQYF.

Regarding this clone: Within the sample, other DNA sequences also encode this same CDR3. The V and J genes are TRBV5-4 and TRBJ2-6; D remains unclear. The CDR3 covers 14 residues. V lost 2 bases, J lost 0 bases, and 3 bases lay in between. CDR1 SGHNT and CDR2 YYREEE come from the germline V gene (reference sequence). The CDR3 region is CASSLDSGANVLTF. The CDR3 bases are TGTGCCAGCAGCTTAGACTCTGGGGCCAACGTCCTGACTTTC.